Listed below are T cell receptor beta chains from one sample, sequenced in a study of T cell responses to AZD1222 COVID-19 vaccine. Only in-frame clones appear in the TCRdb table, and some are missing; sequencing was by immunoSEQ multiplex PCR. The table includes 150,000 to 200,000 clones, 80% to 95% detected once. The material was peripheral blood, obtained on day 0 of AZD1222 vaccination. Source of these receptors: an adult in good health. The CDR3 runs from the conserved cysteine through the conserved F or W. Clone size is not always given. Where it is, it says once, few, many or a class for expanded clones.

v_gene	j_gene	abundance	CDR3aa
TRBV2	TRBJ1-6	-	CASREQSGTGGSPLHF
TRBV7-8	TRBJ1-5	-	CASSFADRDSNQPQHF
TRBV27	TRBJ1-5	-	CASSSQGRLHF
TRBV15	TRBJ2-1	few	CATSRGGLVGRYNEQFF
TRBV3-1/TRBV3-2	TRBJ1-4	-	CASSLRSTADNEKLFF
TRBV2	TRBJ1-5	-	CASSVGQGEPQHF
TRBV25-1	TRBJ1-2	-	CASSEWAGITGYTF
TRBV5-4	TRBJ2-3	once	CASSPTSSRTDTQYF
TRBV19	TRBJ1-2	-	CASSIEINYGYTF
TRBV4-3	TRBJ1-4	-	CASSPGQGLEKLFF
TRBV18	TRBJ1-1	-	CASSPPRRAGNTEAFF
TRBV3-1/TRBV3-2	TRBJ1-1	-	CASSRGGNTEAFF
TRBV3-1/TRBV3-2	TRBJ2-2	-	CASSSPWTSKTGELFF
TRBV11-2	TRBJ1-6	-	CASSLMWGADSPLHF
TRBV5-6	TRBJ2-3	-	CASSFVTFSTDTQYF
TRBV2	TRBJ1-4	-	CASSDPSQGGEGKLFF
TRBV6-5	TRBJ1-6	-	CASSYSGYNNSPLHF